This TCR beta chain was sequenced for a study of T cells in Graves' hyperthyroidism and ophthalmopathy. Study-level results: Blood also contained most expanded thyroid clonotypes above 0.001. Ophthalmopathy, as predicted by the model, came a median around 7 months after the prediction.

Amplification of TCR beta CDR3 regions was performed using RNA transcripts as template. A set of HTBI primers served as the primers for a first-round RT-PCR of the TCR CDR3. TCRdb fed the multiplex PCR reads into MiXCR, producing one record per CDR3 protein. The sample contains 200,000 to 300,000 distinct CDR3 sequences, approximately 25% of which appear only once. Each person with ophthalmopathy scored at least 3 on the Clinical Activity Score, reached NOSPECS grade 4 or higher, and had been ill under 3 months. Exclusions: uncontrolled infection, other autoimmune disease, pregnancy, lactation. Remarks on this clonotype: Its antigen is unidentified.

Losses at the gene ends were 4 bases for V and 10 bases for J; bases not matched to a gene: 14. The CDR3 extends over 15 amino acids. The rearrangement uses TRBV12-3 or TRBV12-4 and TRBJ2-5, with 8 bases aligning to TRBD1. Sequenced sample: blood. The receptor was derived from a middle-aged woman with Graves' ophthalmopathy. Here the CDR3 DNA reads TGTGCCAGCAGTTATGGGACAGGACGAGGAGGGAGCCAGTACTTC. Residues: CASSYGTGRGGSQYF.